The 27 T cell receptor beta chains below all came from one sample that was sequenced in a study of T cells in Graves' hyperthyroidism and ophthalmopathy. TCR beta CDR3 regions were amplified from RNA transcripts. The HTBI primer set served for first-round RT-PCR of the TCR CDR3. TCRdb re-called the multiplex PCR reads with MiXCR, one entry per CDR3 protein. Of fewer than 900,000 distinct CDR3 sequences detected, around a sixth appear once; the ten largest clones hold 16%. Sample: blood. These receptors were taken from a woman aged 50 to 60 with Graves' hyperthyroidism that later progressed to Graves' ophthalmopathy.

Details on this clonotype: This may come from a read error, since a much larger clone is one base off. The rearrangement uses TRBV5-1 and TRBJ1-2, with 7 positions matching TRBD1. CDR3 length equals 15 residues. Germline CDR1 reads SGHRS; CDR2 reads YFSETQ. V dropped 4 bases and J dropped 0; count of bases not matched to a gene: 6. The CDR3 DNA reads as TGCGCCAGCAGCCGCGGACAGGCAGCTAACTATGGCTACACCTTC. As protein: CASSRGQAANYGYTF.

This rearrangement joins TRBV12-3 or TRBV12-4 to TRBJ1-4, with D perhaps matching TRBD1 (5 bases). This CDR3 has 14 amino acids. The V gene lost 6 bases and the J gene lost 4 bases, with 12 bases spanning the gap. CDR3: CASRMGRSNEKLFF. Written as DNA, the CDR3 is TGTGCCAGCAGGATGGGACGGAGTAATGAAAAACTGTTTTTT.

This chain connects TRBV11-1 to TRBJ1-3, with D hard to call. V was trimmed by 0 bases and J by 4 bases, leaving 7 bases between them. CDR1 is SGHAT, CDR2 FQDESV, per germline (reference sequence). This CDR3 has 14 residues. The CDR3 DNA sequence: TGTGCCAGCAGCTTAGCCACCTTGGGAAACACCATATATTTT. It encodes CASSLATLGNTIYF. Full variable domain (outside the CDR3, taken from reference TRBV11-1 and TRBJ1-3): EAEVAQSPRYKITEKSQAVAFWCDPISGHATLYWYRQILGQGPELLVQFQDESVVDDSQLPKDRFSAERLKGVDSTLKIQPAELGDSAMYLCASSLATLGNTIYFGEGSWLTVV.

The chain employs TRBV6-1 and TRBJ2-5, with D unresolved. Germline V CDR1 and CDR2: MNHNS, SASEGT. This CDR3 is 15 amino acids long. Trimming cost V 1 base and J 5 bases, with 14 bases left between them. This CDR3 reads CASSEGMAGGETQYF. The CDR3 DNA reads as TGTGCCAGCAGTGAAGGGATGGCAGGTGGCGAGACCCAGTACTTC.

The rearrangement uses TRBV3-1 and TRBJ2-7, with 8 bases fitting TRBD1. The CDR3 sequence is 17 residues long. CDR1 and CDR2 (germline): LGHDT, YNNKEL (reference sequence). V was pared by 0 bases and J by 3 bases, with 10 bases of the junction left unmatched. Here the CDR3 reads CASSQDRQGLLGYEQYF. Here the CDR3 DNA reads TGTGCCAGCAGCCAAGACCGACAGGGGCTGCTAGGCTACGAGCAGTACTTC.

The chain joins TRBV19 to TRBJ1-4; D gene uncertain. V gave up 6 bases and J gave up 12 bases, with 14 bases separating them. Germline CDR1 LNHDA, CDR2 SQIVND (reference sequence). This CDR3 has 12 residues. The CDR3 here is CASRSPVLELFF. CDR3 DNA: TGTGCCAGTAGATCCCCTGTCCTCGAACTGTTTTTT.

This clonotype has a handful of counts. This rearrangement joins TRBV28 to TRBJ2-2; D is possibly TRBD1 or TRBD2 (6 bases each). The CDR3 spans 17 residues. CDR1 and CDR2 from the germline V gene are MDHEN and SYDVKM. Trimming took off 3 bases at V and 4 bases at J, with 18 bases between the two ends. CDR3 sequence: CASSFWRDTRGTGELFF. As DNA, the CDR3 is TGTGCCAGCAGTTTTTGGCGGGACACAAGGGGCACCGGGGAGCTGTTTTTT.

The chain carries TRBV30 and TRBJ2-1, with 8 bases that match TRBD1. The CDR3 extends over 14 amino acids. Germline CDR1 is GTSNPN and CDR2 is SVGIG (reference sequence). The CDR3 bases are TGTGCACACGGACAGGGACTTTTGAGGGATGAGCAGTTCTTC. As protein: CAHGQGLLRDEQFF.

This clonotype was picked up a small number of times. The J gene is TRBJ2-2, the V gene TRBV27, with 7 bases lining up with TRBD1. The CDR3 loop spans 15 amino acids. V was clipped by 4 bases and J by 4 bases; unmatched bases: 6. Germline V gives CDR1 MNHEY, CDR2 SMNVEV (reference sequence). The CDR3 bases are TGTGCCAGCAGTTCGACAGGGCTTGGCACCGGGGAGCTGTTTTTT. It specifies CASSSTGLGTGELFF.

This clonotype was counted a few times. The genes are TRBV20-1 and TRBJ2-7; TRBD1 might be the D (6 bases). The CDR3 covers 14 residues. Germline assignment: CDR1 DFQATT and CDR2 SNEGSKA (reference sequence). V lost 8 bases to trimming and J lost 5 bases, with 22 bases between them. The CDR3 is CSSQGPGDLNEQYF. The CDR3 DNA is TGCAGTTCACAGGGCCCTGGGGACCTCAACGAGCAGTACTTC.

The chain uses TRBV5-4 and TRBJ2-3; 8 bases map to TRBD2. With V trimmed by 4 bases and J by 2 bases, 9 bases remained unmatched. Germline V lookup: CDR1 SGHNT, CDR2 YYREEE (reference sequence). This CDR3 region has 16 residues. CDR3 sequence: CASSNRFSGATDTQYF. CDR3 DNA: TGTGCCAGCAGCAACAGGTTTAGCGGGGCCACAGATACGCAGTATTTT.

This clonotype has only a few counts. The chain couples TRBV28 to TRBJ2-2; 8 bases are a match to TRBD1. This CDR3 contains 15 residues. V trimming: 5 bases; J trimming: 7 bases; junction bases outside the gene matches: 9. Germline V gene lookup returns CDR1 MDHEN and CDR2 SYDVKM. The CDR3: CASSIRDRHSGELFF. CDR3 nucleotides: TGTGCCAGCAGTATCCGGGACAGGCACAGCGGGGAGCTGTTTTTT.

The table lists this clonotype with many counts. The rearrangement uses TRBV15 and TRBJ1-6; a possible D gene is TRBD1 (5 bases). Trimming left V 1 base short and J 5 bases short, with 9 bases between. Germline V gene lookup returns CDR1 LNHNV and CDR2 YYDKDF (reference sequence). The CDR3 spans 15 residues. The chain's CDR3 is CATSRVQGDNSPLHF. CDR3 sequence (DNA): TGTGCCACCAGCAGAGTCCAGGGAGATAATTCACCCCTCCACTTT.

This chain joins TRBV7-9 and TRBJ2-3, with D perhaps matching TRBD1 or TRBD2 (5 bases each). The germline V and J ends were trimmed by 2 bases and 0 bases, with 12 bases remaining between them. Per germline, CDR1 SEHNR and CDR2 FQNEAQ (reference sequence). The CDR3 consists of 16 residues. The CDR3 here is CASSLTRDVSTDTQYF. The CDR3 nucleotides read TGTGCCAGCAGCTTAACCCGGGACGTGAGCACAGATACGCAGTATTTT.

This clonotype came up many times. The chain uses TRBV7-6 and TRBJ2-7, with 7 positions matching TRBD1. Germline V gene sequence: CDR1 SGHVS, CDR2 FNYEAQ. The J segment lost 3 bases and the V segment lost 5 bases, leaving 7 bases of the junction unmatched. CDR3 size: 14 residues. CDR3 in amino acids: CASSQPGQSYEQYF. The CDR3, as DNA: TGTGCCAGCAGCCAGCCGGGACAGAGCTACGAGCAGTACTTC.

There are many counts of this clonotype. The chain uses TRBV3-1 and TRBJ2-3; 8 bases fit TRBD1. The CDR3 has 16 residues. J gave up 2 bases and V 2 bases, and 6 bases lay outside the gene matches. The germline V gene has CDR1 LGHDT and CDR2 YNNKEL (reference sequence). The CDR3 bases are TGTGCCAGCAGCCAACTTGGGGACAGGACCACAGATACGCAGTATTTT. The encoded protein is CASSQLGDRTTDTQYF.

The V and J genes are TRBV3-1 and TRBJ2-3; D is perhaps TRBD2 (5 bases). This CDR3 comprises 19 residues. Germline lookup yields CDR1 LGHDT and CDR2 YNNKEL (reference sequence). Trimming shortened V by 2 bases and J by 0 bases, and 21 bases separated the two germline ends. CDR3 protein: CASSQFFNSAEISTDTQYF. DNA for the CDR3: TGTGCCAGCAGCCAATTTTTCAACTCAGCGGAAATTAGCACAGATACGCAGTATTTT.

Written as DNA, the CDR3 is TGTGCCAGCAGCCAAGCGGGCGGGTCCGAGCAGTACTTC. This translates into CASSQAGGSEQYF. The chain joins TRBV7-9 to TRBJ2-7, with D tentatively TRBD2 (6 bases). Trimming removed 5 bases from V and 6 bases from J, with 14 bases in between. This CDR3 spans 13 amino acids. CDR1 and CDR2 (germline): SEHNR, FQNEAQ (reference sequence).

The chain couples TRBV29-1 to TRBJ1-4; tentative D call: TRBD1 (6 bases). There are 12 residues in the CDR3. Looked up from germline, CDR1 is SQVTM and CDR2 is ANQGSEA. CDR3 in DNA: TGCAGTGCTGCGAGGGGGAATGAAAAACTGTTTTTT. This codes for CSAARGNEKLFF. Full variable domain (outside the CDR3, taken from reference TRBV29-1 and TRBJ1-4): SAVISQKPSRDICQRGTSLTIQCQVDSQVTMMFWYRQQPGQSLTLIATANQGSEATYESGFVIDKFPISRPNLTFSTLTVSNMSPEDSSIYLCSAARGNEKLFFGSGTQLSVL.

CDR3 DNA sequence: TGTGCCAGCAGGGCCCCATGGACCTACGAGCAGTACTTC. As protein: CASRAPWTYEQYF. The chain uses TRBV6-4 and TRBJ2-7; D is undetermined. Trimming removed 6 bases at V and 2 bases at J, with 11 bases between. CDR3 length equals 13 residues. Germline V CDR1 and CDR2: MRHNA, SNTAGT.

This clonotype occurred many times. The J gene is TRBJ1-1, the V gene TRBV3-1; TRBD1 might be the D (5 bases). Trimming pared 0 bases from V and 6 bases from J, leaving 11 bases between. Germline values: CDR1 LGHDT, CDR2 YNNKEL (reference sequence). The CDR3 consists of 14 residues. CDR3 bases: TGTGCCAGCAGCCAAGACAGGGTTCTCCCTGAAGCTTTCTTT. This codes for CASSQDRVLPEAFF.

This clonotype has only a few counts. The rearrangement uses TRBV4-1 and TRBJ2-7, with 7 bases matching TRBD1. The CDR3 is 16 amino acids. Per germline, CDR1 MGHRA and CDR2 YSYEKL. J lost 0 bases, V lost 3 bases, and 8 bases had no gene match. The CDR3 loop reads CASSHYTTGTSYEQYF. As DNA, the CDR3 is TGCGCCAGCAGCCACTATACGACAGGGACCTCCTACGAGCAGTACTTC.

Many counts were recorded for this clonotype. This sequence joins TRBV20-1 and TRBJ2-3, with 7 bases identical to TRBD2. Trimming took 0 bases from V and 1 from J; bases not matched to a gene: 10. CDR1 and CDR2 from the germline V gene are DFQATT and SNEGSKA (reference sequence). This CDR3 region has 17 residues. The CDR3 loop reads CSARDPGGGLGTDTQYF. CDR3 nucleotides: TGCAGTGCTAGAGATCCTGGGGGGGGGTTGGGCACAGATACGCAGTATTTT.

Comment on this clonotype: A read error may produce the germline difference seen at one junction end. This sequence joins TRBV4-1 and TRBJ2-7, with a possible D match to TRBD1 (6 bases). The CDR3 is 16 residues long. CDR1 and CDR2 (germline): MGHRA, YSYEKL. This CDR3 reads CAGSPGWQGSSYEQYF. Here the CDR3 DNA reads TGCGCCGGCAGCCCTGGTTGGCAGGGGAGCTCCTACGAGCAGTACTTC.

This clonotype was recorded many times. The chain links TRBV7-9 to TRBJ1-1; D may be TRBD1 (5 bases). Germline V gene lookup returns CDR1 SEHNR and CDR2 FQNEAQ (reference sequence). With 5 bases removed from V and 6 bases from J, the gap between germline ends came to 16 bases. The CDR3 is 14 residues long. CDR3: CASSRDPLEAEAFF. CDR3 DNA: TGTGCCAGCAGCAGGGACCCCCTAGAGGCTGAAGCTTTCTTT. Using reference TRBV7-9 and TRBJ1-1 for the parts outside the CDR3, the full variable domain is DTGVSQNPRHKITKRGQNVTFRCDPISEHNRLYWYRQTLGQGPEFLTYFQNEAQLEKSRLLSDRFSAERPKGSFSTLEIQRTEQGDSAMYLCASSRDPLEAEAFFGQGTRLTVV.

The genes are TRBV20-1 and TRBJ2-1; D perhaps matches TRBD2 (5 bases). Germline V CDR1 and CDR2: DFQATT, SNEGSKA (reference sequence). V gave up 3 bases and J gave up 2 bases, with 5 bases separating them. The CDR3 is 12 residues long. The CDR3 sequence is CSARRAYNEQFF. Here the CDR3 DNA reads TGCAGTGCTAGGAGGGCCTACAATGAGCAGTTCTTC.

In regard to this clonotype: One junction end does not reproduce the germline sequence, and a read error may be involved. The V gene is TRBV20-1, the J gene TRBJ2-1, with 12 positions matching TRBD2. Germline assignment: CDR1 DFQATT and CDR2 SNEGSKA (reference sequence). The CDR3 is 14 residues long. CDR3 sequence (DNA): TGCAGTGCCATCCCGGGACTAGCGGGCATCGAGCGGTTCTTC. Translating it yields CSAIPGLAGIERFF.